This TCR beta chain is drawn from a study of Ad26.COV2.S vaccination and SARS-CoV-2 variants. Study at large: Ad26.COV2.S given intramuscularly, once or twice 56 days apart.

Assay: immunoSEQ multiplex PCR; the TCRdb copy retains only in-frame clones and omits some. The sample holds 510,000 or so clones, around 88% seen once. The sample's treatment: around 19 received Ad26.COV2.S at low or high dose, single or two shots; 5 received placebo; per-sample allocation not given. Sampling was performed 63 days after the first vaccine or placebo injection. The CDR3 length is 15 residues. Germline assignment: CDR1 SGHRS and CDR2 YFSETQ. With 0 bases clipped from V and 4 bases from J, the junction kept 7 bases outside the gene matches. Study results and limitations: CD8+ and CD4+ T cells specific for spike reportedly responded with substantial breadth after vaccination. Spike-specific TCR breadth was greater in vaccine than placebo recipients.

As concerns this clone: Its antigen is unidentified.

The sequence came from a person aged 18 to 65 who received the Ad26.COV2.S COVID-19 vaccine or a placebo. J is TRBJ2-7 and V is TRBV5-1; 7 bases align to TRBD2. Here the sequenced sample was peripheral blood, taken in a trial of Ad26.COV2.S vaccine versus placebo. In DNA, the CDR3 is TGCGCCAGCAGCTTGGCCCCGACTAGCAATTACGAGCAGTACTTC. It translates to CASSLAPTSNYEQYF.